The TCR beta chain described here comes from a study of post-analysis software for immune sequencing data. Unique molecular identifiers were carried by the TCR beta cDNA libraries. TCRdb recomputed calls from the PCR reads with MiXCR, one row per CDR3 protein. The sample has some 800,000 distinct CDR3 sequences; 40% to 55% are singletons. This receptor was taken from a girl under 18 with multiple sclerosis. The specimen was blood.

CDR3 sequence reads: CAISRPGTEAFF. DNA of the CDR3: TGTGCCATCAGCCGACCCGGGACTGAAGCTTTCTTT. V gene TRBV10-3 combines with J gene TRBJ1-1; no definite D call. Trimming stripped 6 bases from V and 5 bases from J, with 10 bases between. The CDR3 sequence is 12 residues long. The germline V gene has CDR1 ENHRY and CDR2 SYGVKD.